Below, 13 T cell receptor beta chains from the same sample are listed, as sequenced in a study of cytomegalovirus exposure and HLA in healthy donors. Primers for the PCR totalled 60 Vbeta and 13 Jbeta. Method: immunoSEQ multiplex PCR; TCRdb's copy keeps in-frame clones and lacks some. The sample includes about 130,000 clones, 75% to 85% of them seen just once. Input material: PBMCs. The receptors here all came from a man between 45 and 60 years old in good health and CMV-seronegative.

The chain combines TRBV7-9 with TRBJ1-5; weak D call: TRBD1 (6 bases). CDR1 and CDR2 from the germline V gene are SEHNR and FQNEAQ (reference sequence). The CDR3 consists of 15 residues. V was clipped by 1 base and J by 6 bases, with 13 bases between them. In DNA, the CDR3 is TGTGCCAGCAGCTTAGGACAGGCTGGGACTCAGCCCCAGCATTTT. It is translated as CASSLGQAGTQPQHF. The variable domain in full, with the rest retrieved from reference TRBV7-9 and TRBJ1-5, is DTGVSQNPRHKITKRGQNVTFRCDPISEHNRLYWYRQTLGQGPEFLTYFQNEAQLEKSRLLSDRFSAERPKGSFSTLEIQRTEQGDSAMYLCASSLGQAGTQPQHFGDGTRLSIL.

The V and J genes are TRBV5-5 and TRBJ1-1; no clear D. The CDR3 runs 13 residues. The V end lost 3 bases, the J end lost 7 bases, and 13 bases lay between the germline ends. The germline V gene has CDR1 SGHKS and CDR2 YYEKEE (reference sequence). CDR3 loop: CASSSLEESEAFF. The CDR3 nucleotides are TGTGCCAGCAGCTCCTTAGAAGAAAGTGAAGCTTTCTTT.

The chain employs TRBV11-3 and TRBJ2-2; D unresolved. Germline loops: CDR1 SGHNT, CDR2 YENEEA. This CDR3 has 13 amino acids. The V end was cut by 5 bases, the J end by 3 bases, with 7 bases between. This CDR3 reads CASSPSDTGELFF. The CDR3 bases are TGTGCCAGCAGCCCCTCCGACACCGGGGAGCTGTTTTTT.

V is TRBV7-9 and J is TRBJ2-7, with no clear D. The CDR3 runs to 14 residues. From germline, CDR1 is SEHNR and CDR2 FQNEAQ (reference sequence). The V gene lost 5 bases and the J gene lost 3 bases, with 14 bases spanning the gap. This CDR3 reads CASSDAGLLYEQYF. CDR3 coding DNA: TGTGCCAGCAGCGACGCAGGCCTTCTCTACGAGCAGTACTTC.

This rearrangement joins TRBV6-6 to TRBJ1-2; D ambiguous. Trimming took 8 bases from V and 8 from J, leaving 15 bases between them. Germline-derived CDR1 and CDR2 are MNHNY and SVGAGI (reference sequence). The CDR3 is made up of 12 amino acids. CDR3 protein: CASSNREDGYTF. CDR3 DNA: TGTGCCAGCTCTAATAGGGAGGACGGCTACACCTTC.

Only a few counts were recorded for this clone. The V and J genes are TRBV9 and TRBJ1-2; 7 bases map to TRBD1. Germline assignment: CDR1 SGDLS and CDR2 YYNGEE. This CDR3 region has 14 residues. V was pared by 3 bases and J by 5 bases, with 7 bases of the junction left unmatched. This CDR3 is CASSAPGTDYGYTF. DNA for the CDR3: TGTGCCAGCAGCGCCCCCGGGACAGATTATGGCTACACCTTC.

This clone has a handful of counts. V usage is TRBV25-1 and J usage is TRBJ1-6, with no clear D. Germline assignment: CDR1 MGHDK and CDR2 SYGVNS. Trimming took off 0 bases at V and 13 bases at J, with 10 bases between the two ends. CDR3 length equals 13 residues. CDR3 protein: CASSEYAWLPLHF. In DNA, the CDR3 is TGTGCCAGCAGTGAATACGCATGGCTCCCCCTCCACTTT.

This chain uses TRBV5-1 with TRBJ1-4; perhaps TRBD1 as D (5 bases). CDR3 length equals 14 residues. Trimming cost V 8 bases and J 0 bases, with 11 bases left between them. The germline CDR1 and CDR2 sequences are SGHRS and YFSETQ. CDR3 region: CASTPTATNEKLFF. For the CDR3, the DNA is TGCGCCAGTACACCGACAGCAACTAATGAAAAACTGTTTTTT.

The V and J genes are TRBV6-5 and TRBJ2-3; TRBD1 is a possible D gene (6 bases). The V end lost 4 bases, the J end lost 9 bases, and 11 bases lay between the germline ends. Germline lookup yields CDR1 MNHEY and CDR2 SVGAGI. This CDR3 has 12 residues. The CDR3 DNA follows: TGTGCCAGCAGTTTCCCCAGGGGAACGCAGTATTTT. Translated, it gives CASSFPRGTQYF.

This clone turned up a few times. The chain recombines TRBV18 with TRBJ2-2, with 11 bases matching TRBD2. In germline, CDR1 is KGHSH, CDR2 LQKENI. The V and J ends lost 5 bases and 7 bases, in that order; junction bases with no gene match: 6. The CDR3 loop spans 15 amino acids. CDR3 nucleotide sequence: TGTGCCAGCTCAACCACTAGCGGGGGAATCGGGGAGCTGTTTTTT. Translating gives CASSTTSGGIGELFF.

The rearrangement joins TRBV2 to TRBJ2-2; a weak D match, TRBD1 (6 bases). Germline V gene data show CDR1 as SNHLY and CDR2 as FYNNEI. This CDR3 contains 13 residues. Trimming removed 8 bases from V and 4 bases from J, with 11 bases in between. The CDR3: CASGGQPTGELFF. The CDR3 region has the DNA TGTGCCAGCGGGGGCCAGCCCACCGGGGAGCTGTTTTTT.

With respect to this clone: This sample includes further DNA sequences coding for the same CDR3. J is TRBJ1-3 and V is TRBV6-1, with TRBD1 as a possible D gene (5 bases). The CDR3 is made up of 14 amino acids. The V end was cut by 2 bases, the J end by 1 base, with 6 bases between. Germline values: CDR1 MNHNS, CDR2 SASEGT. The DNA of the CDR3 is TGTGCCAGCAGTGAAAGGGGTTCTGGAAACACCATATATTTT. Protein: CASSERGSGNTIYF.

The chain joins TRBV19 to TRBJ1-4; D perhaps matches TRBD1 (6 bases). Germline V CDR1 and CDR2: LNHDA, SQIVND (reference sequence). V was pared by 3 bases and J by 3 bases, with 8 bases between. The CDR3 is made up of 14 amino acids. CDR3 residues: CASSIRGPNEKLFF. The CDR3 DNA reads TGTGCCAGTAGTATCAGGGGACCTAATGAAAAACTGTTTTTT. The whole variable domain, remainder taken from reference TRBV19 and TRBJ1-4, is DGGITQSPKYLFRKEGQNVTLSCEQNLNHDAMYWYRQDPGQGLRLIYYSQIVNDFQKGDIAEGYSVSREKKESFPLTVTSAQKNPTAFYLCASSIRGPNEKLFFGSGTQLSVL.